This entry lists 18 T cell receptor beta chains sequenced from one sample in a study of T cell changes during pregnancy in multiple sclerosis. TCRdb's copy holds only in-frame clones and misses some; the assay was immunoSEQ multiplex PCR. Here the sample spans tens of thousands of clones, about 93% being singletons. Specimen: peripheral blood, collected in the first trimester of pregnancy. The receptors were gathered from a female donor in good health, enrolled as a control in a pregnancy study.

The CDR3 nucleotides read TGTGCCAGTCGACTAGCGTCGAACACCGGGGAGCTGTTTTTT. It is translated as CASRLASNTGELFF. This chain connects TRBV6-6 to TRBJ2-2, with 8 bases identical to TRBD2. The CDR3 spans 14 residues. V lost 9 bases, J lost 0 bases, and 3 bases stayed unmatched. Germline CDR1 reads MNHNY; CDR2 reads SVGAGI (reference sequence).

This clone was observed a handful of times. This chain joins TRBV7-9 and TRBJ2-1; weak D call: TRBD1 (5 bases). Between the trimmed V and J ends, which lost 5 bases and 2 bases, there was a span of 13 bases. There are 15 residues in the CDR3. Germline-derived CDR1 and CDR2 are SEHNR and FQNEAQ (reference sequence). The CDR3 is CASSDGQTPYNEQFF. CDR3 bases: TGTGCCAGCAGCGACGGACAAACCCCCTACAATGAGCAGTTCTTC.

This clone was picked up one time. This rearrangement joins TRBV29-1 to TRBJ2-2; perhaps TRBD1 as D (6 bases). The CDR3 runs to 12 residues. Per germline, CDR1 SQVTM and CDR2 ANQGSEA. V lost 7 bases, J lost 5 bases, and 11 bases lay in between. CDR3: CSADRRTGELFF. DNA of the CDR3: TGCAGCGCAGACAGGAGGACCGGGGAGCTGTTTTTT.

The chain has TRBV19 and TRBJ2-5; 14 nucleotides match TRBD2. The junction had 10 bases not matched to a gene; V was cut back by 5 bases and J by 2 bases. The CDR3 loop spans 18 amino acids. Germline V gene lookup returns CDR1 LNHDA and CDR2 SQIVND (reference sequence). The CDR3 nucleotides are TGTGCCAGTAGTGCGGGGACTAGCGGGGGCTCACGACAAGAGACCCAGTACTTC. It yields the protein CASSAGTSGGSRQETQYF.

The chain has TRBV28 and TRBJ1-1; TRBD1 aligns across 7 bases. The CDR3 contains 15 residues. V dropped 7 bases and J dropped 0; count of bases not matched to a gene: 8. Looked up from germline, CDR1 is MDHEN and CDR2 is SYDVKM. CDR3 in DNA: TGTGCCAGCAAAAACCCCGGGACAGTGAACACTGAAGCTTTCTTT. Translated, it gives CASKNPGTVNTEAFF.

This chain joins TRBV29-1 and TRBJ2-5; 7 bases are shared with TRBD2. This CDR3 has 12 amino acids. CDR1 is SQVTM, CDR2 ANQGSEA, per germline. The V gene end was trimmed by 6 bases and the J gene end by 1 base; junction bases not matched to a gene: 2. The CDR3 region is CSVASGQETQYF. CDR3 DNA sequence: TGCAGCGTAGCTAGCGGCCAAGAGACCCAGTACTTC.

In this sample, this clone turned up once. The chain couples TRBV2 to TRBJ2-7; TRBD1 aligns across 7 bases. The junction had 8 bases not matched to a gene; V was cut back by 6 bases and J by 3 bases. Germline loops: CDR1 SNHLY, CDR2 FYNNEI. This CDR3 is 14 amino acids long. In DNA, the CDR3 is TGTGCCAGCAGCAGACAGGGAAAGGGCTACGAGCAGTACTTC. Translating gives CASSRQGKGYEQYF.

The chain couples TRBV10-3 to TRBJ2-2; the match to TRBD2 covers 10 bases. V lost 5 bases and J lost 7; bases outside the gene matches: 13. The CDR3 totals 17 residues. CDR1 and CDR2 from the germline V gene are ENHRY and SYGVKD. CDR3 bases: TGTGCCATCAGTTCTTTGAGAACTAGCGGGATGAGCGGGGAGCTGTTTTTT. Protein: CAISSLRTSGMSGELFF.

The chain combines TRBV19 with TRBJ2-3; TRBD1 aligns across 8 bases. V shed 4 bases and J 5 bases; nucleotides not matched to a gene: 2. Germline V gives CDR1 LNHDA, CDR2 SQIVND (reference sequence). This CDR3 contains 13 residues. The CDR3 DNA follows: TGTGCCAGTAGTACAGGGGGCAAAGATACGCAGTATTTT. Translating it yields CASSTGGKDTQYF.

This chain joins TRBV19 and TRBJ1-2; TRBD1 matches 8 bases. This CDR3 is 15 amino acids long. Trimming at V came to 5 bases and at J to 4 bases, leaving 9 bases not matched to a gene. Germline loops: CDR1 LNHDA, CDR2 SQIVND (reference sequence). The DNA of the CDR3 is TGTGCCAGTAGTGGTTCAACGGACAGGGTCTATGGCTACACCTTC. Encoded protein: CASSGSTDRVYGYTF.

The chain links TRBV15 to TRBJ1-2; 7 nucleotides agree with TRBD1. CDR3 length equals 16 residues. V shed 2 bases, J shed 0 bases, and the junction held 6 bases outside the gene matches. Germline CDR1 reads LNHNV; CDR2 reads YYDKDF (reference sequence). The CDR3 region has the DNA TGTGCCACCAGCAGACCTGGGGGACAGTCTAACTATGGCTACACCTTC. It specifies CATSRPGGQSNYGYTF. Supplemented by reference TRBV15 and TRBJ1-2, the full variable domain reads DAMVIQNPRYQVTQFGKPVTLSCSQTLNHNVMYWYQQKSSQAPKLLFHYYDKDFNNEADTPDNFQSRRPNTSFCFLDIRSPGLGDTAMYLCATSRPGGQSNYGYTFGSGTRLTVV.

This chain connects TRBV6-5 to TRBJ2-1; TRBD2 agrees at 9 bases. V gave up 0 bases and J gave up 7 bases; unmatched junction bases: 7. This CDR3 has 16 amino acids. CDR1 and CDR2 from the germline V gene are MNHEY and SVGAGI. The CDR3 loop reads CASSYSSGSLVNEQFF. The CDR3 DNA reads as TGTGCCAGCAGTTACTCTAGCGGGAGTCTCGTAAATGAGCAGTTCTTC.

V and J are TRBV27 and TRBJ2-5; TRBD2 matches 10 bases. V lost 2 bases, J lost 5 bases, and 5 bases stayed unmatched. Germline CDR1 is MNHEY and CDR2 is SMNVEV (reference sequence). The length of the CDR3 is 15 residues. CDR3 loop: CASSLTAGGGETQYF. The CDR3 DNA reads TGTGCCAGCAGTTTAACAGCGGGAGGGGGGGAGACCCAGTACTTC.

The chain uses TRBV13 and TRBJ2-3; 9 bases line up with TRBD2. The J segment lost 1 base and the V segment lost 2 bases, leaving 1 base of the junction unmatched. Germline loops: CDR1 PRHDT, CDR2 FYEKMQ (reference sequence). This CDR3 has 15 amino acids. CDR3 sequence: CASSLRLAGTDTQYF. The CDR3, as DNA: TGTGCCAGCAGCTTACGACTAGCGGGCACAGATACGCAGTATTTT.

This chain connects TRBV20-1 to TRBJ2-1; D call uncertain. With 5 bases removed from V and 7 bases from J, the gap between germline ends came to 6 bases. The CDR3 runs to 10 residues. Germline CDR1 DFQATT, CDR2 SNEGSKA (reference sequence). DNA of the CDR3: TGCAGTGCTCCGGAGAATGAGCAGTTCTTC. It codes for CSAPENEQFF.

Here the CDR3 DNA reads TGTGCCAGCTCACCAGTTCAGGGGGCGTGGTACGAGCAGTACTTC. Translated, it gives CASSPVQGAWYEQYF. V usage is TRBV18 and J usage is TRBJ2-7, with 8 bases fitting TRBD1. The germline V gene has CDR1 KGHSH and CDR2 LQKENI. With V trimmed by 2 bases and J by 4 bases, 7 bases remained unmatched. CDR3 length: 15 residues.

This chain's CDR3 is CASTGTGVAETQYF. Written as DNA, the CDR3 is TGTGCCAGCACCGGGACAGGGGTCGCAGAGACCCAGTACTTC. The chain links TRBV28 to TRBJ2-5, with TRBD1 matching 10 bases. The ends lost 7 bases at V and 4 bases at J; junction bases unmatched: 6. Germline V gene data show CDR1 as MDHEN and CDR2 as SYDVKM. The CDR3 totals 14 residues.

In its sample, this clone was seen many times. This chain's CDR3 is CASSDSASHEQFF. The CDR3, as DNA: TGTGCCAGCAGTGACTCGGCTAGCCATGAGCAGTTCTTC. This rearrangement joins TRBV6-4 to TRBJ2-1; D is possibly TRBD2 (5 bases). Germline values: CDR1 MRHNA, CDR2 SNTAGT. The CDR3 sequence is 13 residues long. V was pared by 0 bases and J by 8 bases, with 8 bases between.